A single sample gave rise to the 23 T cell receptor beta chains below, sequenced in a study of PD-1 blockade in mismatch repair-deficient tumors (dated by TCRdb to the late 2010s). The protocol used for the library was the immunoSEQ multiplex PCR assay. The clones in this table, taken by TCRdb from immuneACCESS, are in-frame only. Not every clone is retained; where verified, under half of the shortfall comes from an unresolved V gene, and the cause of the rest is unknown. Counted in this sample were approximately 100,000 clones; 65% to 85% of them appeared once. The ten largest clones add up to around 6.5% of the sample. Sequencing used peripheral blood, obtained approximately 36 weeks after starting pembrolizumab. The receptors come from an adult with mismatch repair-deficient cancer.

The gene calls are TRBV6-1 and TRBJ2-7; the D gene is possibly TRBD1 (6 bases). Trimming cost V 4 bases and J 3 bases, with 10 bases left between them. The CDR3 extends over 13 amino acids. The germline V gene encodes CDR1 MNHNS and CDR2 SASEGT. DNA of the CDR3: TGTGCCAGCAGTGCCGGACAGAACTACGAGCAGTACTTC. Translated: CASSAGQNYEQYF.

The chain carries TRBV5-1 and TRBJ2-3; 12 bases are shared with TRBD2. Germline CDR1 and CDR2: SGHRS and YFSETQ. This CDR3 has 19 residues. With V trimmed by 0 bases and J by 4 bases, 12 bases remained unmatched. The CDR3, as DNA: TGCGCCAGCAGCTTGGGGCTTGCCACTAGCGGGAGGAGCGCAGATACGCAGTATTTT. Encoded protein: CASSLGLATSGRSADTQYF.

This clone was detected once. The CDR3 spells CASSEETSGRAADTQYF. In nucleotides, the CDR3 is TGTGCCAGCAGTGAGGAGACTAGCGGGCGAGCGGCAGATACGCAGTATTTT. V and J are TRBV6-1 and TRBJ2-3; the match to TRBD2 covers 10 bases. The germline V gene encodes CDR1 MNHNS and CDR2 SASEGT. J gave up 4 bases and V 3 bases, and 10 bases lay outside the gene matches. The CDR3 runs 17 residues.

This chain links TRBV5-4 with TRBJ2-2, with D perhaps assigned TRBD1 or TRBD2 (5 bases each). Between the trimmed V and J ends, which lost 0 bases and 3 bases, there was a span of 12 bases. Germline V gene data show CDR1 as SGHNT and CDR2 as YYREEE (reference sequence). There are 16 residues in the CDR3. The CDR3: CASSLGGQGDTGELFF. The DNA for the CDR3 is TGTGCCAGCAGCTTGGGGGGTCAGGGAGACACCGGGGAGCTGTTTTTT.

The chain employs TRBV5-4 and TRBJ2-7; D is uncertain. Trimming shortened V by 4 bases and J by 3 bases, and 17 bases separated the two germline ends. This CDR3 is 15 amino acids long. Germline-derived CDR1 and CDR2 are SGHNT and YYREEE (reference sequence). CDR3: CASSQDWNSFYEQYF. The CDR3 DNA is TGTGCCAGCAGCCAAGATTGGAACAGTTTCTACGAGCAGTACTTC.

The chain is built from TRBV7-8 and TRBJ1-2; TRBD1 aligns across 7 bases. Germline lookup yields CDR1 SGHVS and CDR2 FQNEAQ. V shed 5 bases and J 2 bases; nucleotides not matched to a gene: 11. This CDR3 contains 16 residues. The DNA for the CDR3 is TGTGCCAGCAGCCCTCAGGCAGGGGGGCCAAACTATGGCTACACCTTC. Its translation: CASSPQAGGPNYGYTF.

The chain employs TRBV5-6 and TRBJ2-1, with D uncertain. This CDR3 spans 15 amino acids. The V end lost 3 bases, the J end lost 3 bases, and 13 bases lay between the germline ends. CDR1 and CDR2 (germline): SGHDT, YYEEEE. CDR3 coding DNA: TGTGCCAGCAGCTCGACATGGCATGACTACAATGAGCAGTTCTTC. Its protein is CASSSTWHDYNEQFF.

With regard to this clone: Relative to the germline gene, one junction end is altered; a read error may explain this. The chain employs TRBV7-7 and TRBJ2-7; 8 nucleotides align to TRBD2. Germline CDR1 and CDR2: SSHAT and FNYEAQ (reference sequence). The CDR3 spans 13 residues. In nucleotides, the CDR3 is TGTGCTAGCAGCCTGGGACTAGCCTACGAGCAGTACTTC. The encoded protein is CASSLGLAYEQYF.

The sample holds one count of this clone. The chain has TRBV11-3 and TRBJ2-5, with 7 bases aligning to TRBD2. The J call may be faulty, since TRBJ2-7 better matches the DNA end. Germline V gives CDR1 SGHNT, CDR2 YENEEA. This CDR3 spans 14 amino acids. The CDR3 bases are TGTGCCAGCAGCCAAAGCGGGATAAGTTACGAGCAGTACTTC. This sequence encodes CASSQSGISYEQYF.

There are a few counts of this clone. V is TRBV4-1 and J is TRBJ2-1; the D gene is possibly TRBD2 (6 bases). Per the germline V gene, CDR1 is MGHRA and CDR2 is YSYEKL. Trimming shortened V by 4 bases and J by 1 base, and 11 bases separated the two germline ends. The CDR3 covers 15 residues. The CDR3 protein is CASSPAGWSYNEQFF. DNA for the CDR3: TGCGCCAGCAGCCCAGCGGGTTGGTCCTACAATGAGCAGTTCTTC.

This chain connects TRBV7-3 to TRBJ2-2; TRBD2 matches 12 bases. Germline assignment: CDR1 SGHTA and CDR2 FQGTGA. The CDR3 extends over 16 amino acids. J lost 4 bases, V lost 4 bases, and 4 bases had no gene match. This CDR3 is CASSSGLAGSTGELFF. The CDR3 coding sequence is TGTGCCAGCAGCTCAGGACTAGCGGGATCCACCGGGGAGCTGTTTTTT.

This clone came up once. The rearrangement uses TRBV7-9 and TRBJ2-1; D unclear. The V gene lost 5 bases and the J gene lost 5 bases, with 13 bases spanning the gap. Germline loops: CDR1 SEHNR, CDR2 FQNEAQ (reference sequence). The CDR3 has 14 residues. CDR3 sequence (DNA): TGTGCCAGCAGCCCATCAGTTTTAGACAATGAGCAGTTCTTC. This encodes CASSPSVLDNEQFF.

This chain links TRBV5-1 with TRBJ2-4; 8 bases agree with TRBD2. Germline V lookup: CDR1 SGHRS, CDR2 YFSETQ. Trimming cost V 4 bases and J 7 bases; bases outside gene matches: 10. The CDR3 has 15 residues. In nucleotides, the CDR3 is TGCGCCAGCAGCGCCTCGGGAGGGGAGGTCAACATTCAGTACTTC. Amino acid sequence: CASSASGGEVNIQYF.

This clone was recorded a few times. The V gene is TRBV2, the J gene TRBJ1-3; 8 positions match TRBD1. The germline V gene encodes CDR1 SNHLY and CDR2 FYNNEI. V lost 3 bases, J lost 2 bases, and 3 bases stayed unmatched. The CDR3 is 15 residues long. For the CDR3, the DNA is TGTGCCAGCAGTGACGGACAGGGAACTGGAAACACCATATATTTT. Protein product: CASSDGQGTGNTIYF. The whole variable domain, remainder taken from reference TRBV2 and TRBJ1-3, is EPEVTQTPSHQVTQMGQEVILRCVPISNHLYFYWYRQILGQKVEFLVSFYNNEISEKSEIFDDQFSVERPDGSNFTLKIRSTKLEDSAMYFCASSDGQGTGNTIYFGEGSWLTVV.

The rearrangement joins TRBV7-6 to TRBJ1-2; tentative D call: TRBD1 (6 bases). The CDR3 runs 15 residues. Per germline, CDR1 SGHVS and CDR2 FNYEAQ. V was cut by 2 bases and J by 0 bases, with 10 bases left in between. CDR3 DNA sequence: TGTGCCAGCAGCTTATACCCAGGGGCTAACTATGGCTACACCTTC. As protein: CASSLYPGANYGYTF.

The rearrangement uses TRBV6-6 and TRBJ2-7; tentative D call: TRBD2 (5 bases). Germline V gene lookup returns CDR1 MNHNY and CDR2 SVGAGI (reference sequence). The CDR3 totals 14 residues. Trimming stripped 0 bases from V and 2 bases from J, with 8 bases between. The DNA of the CDR3 is TGTGCCAGCAGTTACTCGCCGGGGACCTACGAGCAGTACTTC. Translated, it gives CASSYSPGTYEQYF.

The chain couples TRBV20-1 to TRBJ2-7; a weak D match, TRBD2 (6 bases). The CDR3 contains 11 residues. Trimming took 3 bases from V and 3 from J, leaving 6 bases between them. The germline CDR1 and CDR2 sequences are DFQATT and SNEGSKA (reference sequence). CDR3 bases: TGCAGTGCTAGGGACTACTACGAGCAGTACTTC. It is translated as CSARDYYEQYF.

The CDR3 DNA is TGTGCCAGCAGTTTATCGATGCGAGGGGCCCTTGCCTACGAGCAGTACTTC. The encoded protein is CASSLSMRGALAYEQYF. This chain joins TRBV27 and TRBJ2-7; D tentatively fits TRBD1 or TRBD2 (5 bases each). V gave up 0 bases and J gave up 2 bases, with 17 bases separating them. CDR1 and CDR2 from the germline V gene are MNHEY and SMNVEV (reference sequence). The CDR3 runs to 17 residues.

The chain carries TRBV7-9 and TRBJ2-7, with TRBD1 identical over 9 bases. From germline, CDR1 is SEHNR and CDR2 FQNEAQ (reference sequence). The ends lost 2 bases at V and 5 bases at J; junction bases unmatched: 4. The CDR3 spans 14 residues. The CDR3 region has the DNA TGTGCCAGCAGCTTACCACAGGGGGCTGACGAGCAGTACTTC. Protein: CASSLPQGADEQYF.

As regards this clone: The sample has other DNA sequences that encode this CDR3 too. The chain carries TRBV29-1 and TRBJ1-1; tentative D call: TRBD1 (5 bases). V was clipped by 5 bases and J by 1 base, with 11 bases between them. The CDR3 consists of 13 residues. The germline CDR1 and CDR2 sequences are SQVTM and ANQGSEA. DNA of the CDR3: TGCAGCGTTCAGGGTATAGCGAACACTGAAGCTTTCTTT. It is translated as CSVQGIANTEAFF.

V usage is TRBV27 and J usage is TRBJ1-2; tentative D call: TRBD1 (5 bases). The V and J ends lost 7 bases and 4 bases respectively, with 19 bases between them. The CDR3 loop spans 15 amino acids. Looked up from germline, CDR1 is MNHEY and CDR2 is SMNVEV (reference sequence). CDR3 protein: CASMALGGGSYGYTF. The CDR3 DNA sequence: TGTGCCAGCATGGCGCTGGGGGGAGGTAGCTATGGCTACACCTTC.

V usage is TRBV27 and J usage is TRBJ2-5, with D tentatively TRBD2 (5 bases). The germline V and J ends were trimmed by 8 bases and 1 base, with 11 bases remaining between them. In germline, CDR1 is MNHEY, CDR2 SMNVEV (reference sequence). The CDR3 has 13 amino acids. The CDR3 coding sequence is TGTGCCAGCGGAGGCTGGGTCCAAGAGACCCAGTACTTC. Its translation: CASGGWVQETQYF.

This clone was observed at least ten times. The chain links TRBV6-1 to TRBJ1-5, with D maybe TRBD1 (5 bases). The CDR3 spans 16 residues. The germline gives CDR1 MNHNS, CDR2 SASEGT. V lost 6 bases and J 6 bases, leaving 21 bases between the germline ends. The DNA for the CDR3 is TGTGCCAGCAGGGAATTGCAGGGAGGAGGAGGTCAGCCCCAGCATTTT. This translates into CASRELQGGGGQPQHF.